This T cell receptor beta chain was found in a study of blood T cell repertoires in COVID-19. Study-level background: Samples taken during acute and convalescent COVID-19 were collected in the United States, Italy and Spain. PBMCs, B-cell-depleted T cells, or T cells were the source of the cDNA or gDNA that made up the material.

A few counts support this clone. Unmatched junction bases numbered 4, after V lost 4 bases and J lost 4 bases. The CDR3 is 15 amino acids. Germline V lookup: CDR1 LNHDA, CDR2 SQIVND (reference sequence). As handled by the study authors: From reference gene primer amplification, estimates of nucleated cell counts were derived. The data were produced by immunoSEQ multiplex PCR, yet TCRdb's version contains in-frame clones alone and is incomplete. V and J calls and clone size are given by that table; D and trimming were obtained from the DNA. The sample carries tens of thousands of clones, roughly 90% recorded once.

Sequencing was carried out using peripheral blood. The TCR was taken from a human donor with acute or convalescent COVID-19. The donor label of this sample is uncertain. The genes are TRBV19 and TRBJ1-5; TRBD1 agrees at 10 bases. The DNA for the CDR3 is TGTGCCAGTAGTACCCGGACAGGGGGAAATCAGCCCCAGCATTTT. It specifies CASSTRTGGNQPQHF.